Listed below are T cell receptor beta chains from one sample, sequenced in a study of T cell repertoires in cytomegalovirus infection. Their cognate antigens are unknown. TCRdb reprocessed the reads with MiXCR, giving one entry per CDR3 protein. The table records 700,000 to 950,000 distinct CDR3 sequences, 30% to 35% of them present only once. The source material was cultured CD8+ T cells from PBMCs, sampled from culture after CMV antigen stimulation. These receptors all come from a human donor in good health (CMV status not recorded). Some clones in this sample may be carry-over from other donors' samples. Each CDR3 is given with its conserved first and last residue. D genes are given only for firm matches. Clone size appears in some rows only: once, few, many, or a class for an expanded clone.

>TRBJ2-3|TRBV6-1|NA|NA
TGTGCCAGCAGTGTAAGGGGGGCAGACTGGGATACGCAGTATTTT
CASSVRGADWDTQYF
>TRBJ1-5|TRBV27|NA|NA
TGTGCCAGCAGTTTCGGGGAATCTAGGCCCCAGCATTTT
CASSFGESRPQHF
>TRBJ1-1|TRBV7-6|NA|NA
TGTGCCAGCAGCTTAGATTTGTCCAGGGAAGCTTTCTTT
CASSLDLSREAFF
>TRBJ2-3|TRBV25-1|NA|TRBD1
TGTGCCAGCAGCCACTACCGGACAGGACAACCCACAGATACGCAGTATTTT
CASSHYRTGQPTDTQYF
>TRBJ1-6|TRBV7-2|many|TRBD1
TGTGCCAGCAGCCTAACGACAGGGGATGTTTCACCCCTCCACTTT
CASSLTTGDVSPLHF
>TRBJ1-5|TRBV6-1|NA|TRBD1
TGTGCCAGCAAGGCGACAGGGTTGAATCAGCCCCAGCATTTT
CASKATGLNQPQHF
>TRBJ2-3|TRBV6-6|many|TRBD2
TGTGCCAGCAGTTCCGGGACTAGCGGACCCACAGATACGCAGTATTTT
CASSSGTSGPTDTQYF
>TRBJ2-3|TRBV6-6|few|NA
TGTGCCAGCATGCCCCTCGGGGGTGGGGGGGCGAGAGATACGCAGTATTTT
CASMPLGGGGARDTQYF
>TRBJ2-3|TRBV6-2/TRBV6-3|NA|NA
TGTGCCAGCAGAACGGGACACCCGGGGGATACGCAGTATTTT
CASRTGHPGDTQYF
>TRBJ2-2|TRBV12-5|NA|TRBD1
TGTGCTAGTGGTTTGGTCCCCACCGGGACAGGGGGTACCGGGGAGCTGTTTTTT
CASGLVPTGTGGTGELFF
>TRBJ1-2|TRBV7-9|NA|NA
TGTGCCAGCAGCTTAGAGGGAGGCAACTATGGCTACACCTTC
CASSLEGGNYGYTF
>TRBJ2-3|TRBV6-1|few|NA
TGTGCCAGCAGACAGGGACTCCGGGGGCCAGATACGCAGTATTTT
CASRQGLRGPDTQYF
>TRBJ1-4|TRBV2|many|NA
TGTGCCGGAGGACCCCCGGACAGCCTCAATGAAAAACTGTTTTTT
CAGGPPDSLNEKLFF